This T cell receptor (beta chain) appears in the sequencing data of a study of blood T cell repertoires in COVID-19. Trimming removed 0 bases from V and 5 bases from J; junction bases left unmatched: 9. CDR1 and CDR2 from the germline V gene are SGDLS and YYNGEE. This CDR3 region has 16 residues. The repertoire was sequenced with immunoSEQ multiplex PCR; TCRdb's copy has only in-frame clones and lacks some. The sample has around 300,000 clones, around 90% seen once; the top ten hold 2% to 3%. The sequenced sample consisted of peripheral blood. This sequence was found in a young man with active or convalescent COVID-19. This rearrangement joins TRBV9 to TRBJ2-5, with 8 bases that match TRBD2. As DNA, the CDR3 is TGTGCCAGCAGCGTAGCGGCTTTACCGGGGGGGGAGACCCAGTACTTC. It encodes CASSVAALPGGETQYF. Based on the CDR3 plus reference TRBV9 and TRBJ2-5, the full variable domain is DSGVTQTPKHLITATGQRVTLRCSPRSGDLSVYWYQQSLDQGLQFLIQYYNGEERAKGNILERFSAQQFPDLHSELNLSSLELGDSALYFCASSVAALPGGETQYFGPGTRLLVL.